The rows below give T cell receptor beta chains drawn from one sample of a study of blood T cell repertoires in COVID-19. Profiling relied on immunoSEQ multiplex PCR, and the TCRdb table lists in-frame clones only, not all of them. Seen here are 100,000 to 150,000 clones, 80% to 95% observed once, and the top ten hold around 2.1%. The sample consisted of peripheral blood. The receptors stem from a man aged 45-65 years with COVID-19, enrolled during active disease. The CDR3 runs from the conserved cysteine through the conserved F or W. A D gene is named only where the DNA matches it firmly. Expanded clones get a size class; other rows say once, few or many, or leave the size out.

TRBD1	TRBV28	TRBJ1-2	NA	TGTGCCAGCAGTGACAGGGCTCGCTATGGCTACACCTTC	CASSDRARYGYTF
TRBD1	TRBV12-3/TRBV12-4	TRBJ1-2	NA	TGTGCCAGCAGGGGACAGGGAGATGGCTACACCTTC	CASRGQGDGYTF
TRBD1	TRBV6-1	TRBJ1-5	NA	TGTGCCAGCAGTGAATCTGCGCCAGGGGGCGGGCAGCCCCAGCATTTT	CASSESAPGGGQPQHF
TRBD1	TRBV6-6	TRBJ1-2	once	TGTGCCAGCAGTTCCCGTGAAGGGGGCGTTTATGGCTACACCTTC	CASSSREGGVYGYTF
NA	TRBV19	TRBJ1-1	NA	TGTGCCAGTAGTATACGGACTACGAACACTGAAGCTTTCTTT	CASSIRTTNTEAFF
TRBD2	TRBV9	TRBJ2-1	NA	TGTGCCAGCAGCGGAGCGGGAGGTTCCTACAATGAGCAGTTCTTC	CASSGAGGSYNEQFF
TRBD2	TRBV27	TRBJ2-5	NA	TGTGCCAGCAGTTTATTAGCGGGAAAGCAAGAGACCCAGTACTTC	CASSLLAGKQETQYF
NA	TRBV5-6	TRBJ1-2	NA	TGTGCCAGCAGCATACAGGGCTATGGCTACACCTTC	CASSIQGYGYTF
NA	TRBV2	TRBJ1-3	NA	TGTGCCAGCAGTGATGGGCGCGGAAACACCATATATTTT	CASSDGRGNTIYF
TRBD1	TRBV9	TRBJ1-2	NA	TGTGCCAGCAGCCCCAACTGGGACAGGGGCCTTTATGGCTACACCTTC	CASSPNWDRGLYGYTF
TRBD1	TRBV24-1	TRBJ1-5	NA	TGTGCCACCAGTGATAGCCGGACAGGGGGCGATAGCCAGCCCCAGCATTTT	CATSDSRTGGDSQPQHF
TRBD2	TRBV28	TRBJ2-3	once	TGTGCCAGCAGCGGACTAGCGGGAGGTCTGGATACGCAGTATTTT	CASSGLAGGLDTQYF
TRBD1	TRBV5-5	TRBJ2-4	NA	TGTGCCAGCAGCCAAACGGGACAGAGCAAAAACATTCAGTACTTC	CASSQTGQSKNIQYF
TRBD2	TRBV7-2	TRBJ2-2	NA	TGTGCCAGCAGCTTTAGCGGGGGCACCGGGGAGCTGTTTTTT	CASSFSGGTGELFF
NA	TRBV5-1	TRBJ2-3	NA	TGCGCCAGCAGCTTGGTAGTGATAGCAGATACGCAGTATTTT	CASSLVVIADTQYF
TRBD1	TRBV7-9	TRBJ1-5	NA	TGTGCCAGCAGCACCGGGACAGGCTCCGGGAGCAATCAGCCCCAGCATTTT	CASSTGTGSGSNQPQHF
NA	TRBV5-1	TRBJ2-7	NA	TGCGCCAGCAGCTTGTCGGTTTTCTACGAGCAGTACTTC	CASSLSVFYEQYF
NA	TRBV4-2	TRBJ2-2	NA	TGTGCCAGCAGCCAAGATGCTACTAGTGGCACCGGGGAGCTGTTTTTT	CASSQDATSGTGELFF
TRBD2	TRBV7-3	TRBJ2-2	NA	TGTGCCAGCAGCGTTAGCGGGAGTGGTACCGGGGAGCTGTTTTTT	CASSVSGSGTGELFF
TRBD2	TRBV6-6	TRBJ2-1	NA	TGTGCCAGCAGGAACTGGCGGGAGGGCCTAAGTAATGAGCAGTTCTTC	CASRNWREGLSNEQFF
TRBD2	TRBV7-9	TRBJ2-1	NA	TGTGCCAGCGTACTAGCGGGAGACTACAATGAGCAGTTCTTC	CASVLAGDYNEQFF
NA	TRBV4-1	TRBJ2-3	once	TGCGCCAGCAGCCAAGGGCCCAGCACAGATACGCAGTATTTT	CASSQGPSTDTQYF
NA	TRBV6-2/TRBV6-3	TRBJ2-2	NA	TGTGCCAGCAGTTTAGGACTATTGGGGAACACCGGGGAGCTGTTTTTT	CASSLGLLGNTGELFF
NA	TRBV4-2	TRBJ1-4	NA	TGTGCCAGCAGCCGACCCGGGACAAGAGACGAAAAACTGTTTTTT	CASSRPGTRDEKLFF
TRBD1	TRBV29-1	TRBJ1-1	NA	TGCAGCGTTGATCCCCGGGACAGGGAGATGAACACTGAAGCTTTCTTT	CSVDPRDREMNTEAFF
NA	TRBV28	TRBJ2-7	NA	TGTGCCAGCAGTTTAACAGGGAAGGACGAGCAGTACTTC	CASSLTGKDEQYF